Described below is a single T cell receptor (beta chain) sequence and its context. No antigen is known for it. The data derive from a study of blood T cells in healthy people across ages. This CDR3 spans 14 amino acids. Germline V gives CDR1 SGHRS, CDR2 YFSETQ. The J segment lost 2 bases and the V segment lost 5 bases, leaving 5 bases of the junction unmatched. Study results and limitations: Estimates based on one million T cells were treated as lower bounds. Roughly linear age-related decline in beta diversity appeared, significant by age around 40.

The use of a sample-barcoded 5' primer and a J-beta primer mix characterized a second PCR of about 6 to 12 cycles. Every cDNA molecule bore a tag from a template-switch adaptor containing 12 random nucleotides. Sequencing of every sample gave 2.5 million or more CDR3-containing paired-end reads. TCRdb re-called the 5' RACE reads through MiXCR, storing one row per CDR3 protein. The repertoire has about 1,800,000 distinct CDR3 sequences, 28% of them found once; the top ten carry roughly 8%. The chain couples TRBV5-1 to TRBJ2-7; 9 bases align to TRBD1. The TCR originated in a woman in her 30s in good health. The sequenced sample was blood. The CDR3 spells CASRDRDRAYEQYF. The CDR3, as DNA: TGCGCCAGCAGGGATCGGGACAGGGCCTACGAGCAGTACTTC. Full variable domain (outside the CDR3, taken from reference TRBV5-1 and TRBJ2-7): KAGVTQTPRYLIKTRGQQVTLSCSPISGHRSVSWYQQTPGQGLQFLFEYFSETQRNKGNFPGRFSGRQFSNSRSEMNVSTLELGDSALYLCASRDRDRAYEQYFGPGTRLTVT.